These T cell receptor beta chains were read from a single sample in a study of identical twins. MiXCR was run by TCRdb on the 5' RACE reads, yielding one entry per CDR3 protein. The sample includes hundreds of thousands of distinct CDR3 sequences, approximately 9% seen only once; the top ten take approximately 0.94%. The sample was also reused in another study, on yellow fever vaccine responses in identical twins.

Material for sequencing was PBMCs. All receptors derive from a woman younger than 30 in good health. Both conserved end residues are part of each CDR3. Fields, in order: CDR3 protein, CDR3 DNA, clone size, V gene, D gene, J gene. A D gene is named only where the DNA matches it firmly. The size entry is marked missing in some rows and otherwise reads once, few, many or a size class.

CDR3aa: CASSLGQGAREKLFF
CDR3nt: TGCGCCAGCAGCCTAGGACAGGGGGCCAGGGAAAAACTGTTTTTT
abundance: many
v_gene: TRBV5-1
d_gene: TRBD1
j_gene: TRBJ1-4

CDR3aa: CASRLAGAGDTQYF
CDR3nt: TGTGCCAGCAGACTAGCGGGAGCGGGAGATACGCAGTATTTT
abundance: many
v_gene: TRBV12-3/TRBV12-4
d_gene: TRBD2
j_gene: TRBJ2-3

CDR3aa: CSDRQGGSSPLHF
CDR3nt: TGCAGCGATCGACAGGGAGGTAGCTCACCCCTCCACTTT
abundance: NA
v_gene: TRBV29-1
d_gene: TRBD1
j_gene: TRBJ1-6

CDR3aa: CSAESETQYF
CDR3nt: TGCAGTGCGGAGTCGGAGACCCAGTACTTC
abundance: NA
v_gene: TRBV20-1
d_gene: NA
j_gene: TRBJ2-5

CDR3aa: CASSQDLMVETQYF
CDR3nt: TGTGCCAGCAGCCAAGATCTGATGGTGGAGACCCAGTACTTC
abundance: few
v_gene: TRBV14
d_gene: NA
j_gene: TRBJ2-5

CDR3aa: CASSLSTVSVFF
CDR3nt: TGTGCCAGCAGCTTATCTACGGTATCGGTGTTTTTT
abundance: NA
v_gene: TRBV7-9
d_gene: NA
j_gene: TRBJ2-2

CDR3aa: CASSMGPQETQYF
CDR3nt: TGTGCCAGCAGCATGGGACCTCAAGAGACCCAGTACTTC
abundance: few
v_gene: TRBV11-2
d_gene: NA
j_gene: TRBJ2-5

CDR3aa: CASKPGEYNEQFF
CDR3nt: TGTGCCAGCAAGCCCGGAGAGTACAATGAGCAGTTCTTC
abundance: NA
v_gene: TRBV7-9
d_gene: NA
j_gene: TRBJ2-1

CDR3aa: CSVRSVDEQYF
CDR3nt: TGCAGCGTCCGATCGGTAGACGAGCAGTACTTC
abundance: NA
v_gene: TRBV29-1
d_gene: NA
j_gene: TRBJ2-7

CDR3aa: CASQGSQGPDTQYF
CDR3nt: TGCGCCAGCCAAGGATCACAGGGCCCAGATACGCAGTATTTT
abundance: few
v_gene: TRBV10-1
d_gene: NA
j_gene: TRBJ2-3

CDR3aa: CASSPGDSLTDTQYF
CDR3nt: TGCGCCAGCAGCCCTGGGGACAGCCTCACAGATACGCAGTATTTT
abundance: NA
v_gene: TRBV5-1
d_gene: TRBD1
j_gene: TRBJ2-3

CDR3aa: CASSFGRDSQETQYF
CDR3nt: TGTGCCAGCAGCTTCGGCCGGGACAGCCAAGAGACCCAGTACTTC
abundance: few
v_gene: TRBV9
d_gene: TRBD1
j_gene: TRBJ2-5

CDR3aa: CASSVGRVLSSYNEQFF
CDR3nt: TGTGCCAGCAGTGTAGGGAGGGTCCTCAGCTCCTACAATGAGCAGTTCTTC
abundance: NA
v_gene: TRBV25-1
d_gene: TRBD2
j_gene: TRBJ2-1

CDR3aa: CASSNFRTAYSNQPQHF
CDR3nt: TGTGCCAGCAGCAACTTCAGGACAGCTTATAGCAATCAGCCCCAGCATTTT
abundance: few
v_gene: TRBV28
d_gene: NA
j_gene: TRBJ1-5

CDR3aa: CASSLMDITGELFF
CDR3nt: TGTGCCAGCAGTTTGATGGACATCACCGGGGAGCTGTTTTTT
abundance: NA
v_gene: TRBV28
d_gene: NA
j_gene: TRBJ2-2

CDR3aa: CASSLDGTSPGQETQYF
CDR3nt: TGTGCCAGCAGTCTCGACGGGACTAGCCCTGGACAAGAGACCCAGTACTTC
abundance: many
v_gene: TRBV28
d_gene: TRBD2
j_gene: TRBJ2-5

CDR3aa: CASSFGGTETQYF
CDR3nt: TGTGCCAGCAGTTTTGGCGGGACGGAGACCCAGTACTTC
abundance: many
v_gene: TRBV12-3/TRBV12-4
d_gene: NA
j_gene: TRBJ2-5

CDR3aa: CASSFMPGQGVNEQFF
CDR3nt: TGTGCCAGCAGCTTCATGCCGGGACAGGGGGTGAATGAGCAGTTCTTC
abundance: few
v_gene: TRBV7-9
d_gene: TRBD1
j_gene: TRBJ2-1

CDR3aa: CASSEGGQAEQYF
CDR3nt: TGCGCCAGCAGCGAGGGTGGGCAGGCCGAGCAGTACTTC
abundance: few
v_gene: TRBV10-1
d_gene: NA
j_gene: TRBJ2-7

CDR3aa: CASSYRLASEQFF
CDR3nt: TGTGCCAGCAGTTATCGTCTAGCGAGTGAGCAGTTCTTC
abundance: few
v_gene: TRBV6-5
d_gene: NA
j_gene: TRBJ2-1

CDR3aa: CASSRGQQFFEQYF
CDR3nt: TGTGCCAGCAGCCGGGGACAGCAATTTTTCGAGCAGTACTTC
abundance: few
v_gene: TRBV3-1
d_gene: TRBD1
j_gene: TRBJ2-7

CDR3aa: CASSFRRGPENIQYF
CDR3nt: TGTGCCAGCAGTTTCCGCAGGGGTCCGGAAAACATTCAGTACTTC
abundance: many
v_gene: TRBV27
d_gene: NA
j_gene: TRBJ2-4

CDR3aa: CASSYSISREDCEQYF
CDR3nt: TGTGCCAGCAGTTACTCGATATCCAGGGAAGACTGCGAGCAGTACTTC
abundance: NA
v_gene: TRBV6-2/TRBV6-3
d_gene: NA
j_gene: TRBJ2-7

CDR3aa: CSVGGTGTDEQYF
CDR3nt: TGCAGCGTTGGGGGGACAGGGACTGACGAGCAGTACTTC
abundance: many
v_gene: TRBV29-1
d_gene: TRBD1
j_gene: TRBJ2-7

CDR3aa: CASSLEDYSYEQYF
CDR3nt: TGTGCCAGCAGCTTAGAGGATTACAGCTACGAGCAGTACTTC
abundance: few
v_gene: TRBV11-2
d_gene: NA
j_gene: TRBJ2-7

CDR3aa: CASSIGTNTGELFF
CDR3nt: TGTGCCAGCAGTATCGGGACAAACACCGGGGAGCTGTTTTTT
abundance: many
v_gene: TRBV12-3/TRBV12-4
d_gene: NA
j_gene: TRBJ2-2

CDR3aa: CATSDSRDTGELFF
CDR3nt: TGTGCCACCAGTGACTCCAGGGACACCGGGGAGCTGTTTTTT
abundance: many
v_gene: TRBV24-1
d_gene: NA
j_gene: TRBJ2-2

CDR3aa: CASSLGVGTGELFF
CDR3nt: TGTGCCAGCAGCTTAGGTGTGGGAACCGGGGAGCTGTTTTTT
abundance: NA
v_gene: TRBV7-3
d_gene: NA
j_gene: TRBJ2-2

CDR3aa: CAISLIAGGGNEQFF
CDR3nt: TGTGCCATCAGCTTAATAGCGGGAGGCGGGAATGAGCAGTTCTTC
abundance: NA
v_gene: TRBV10-3
d_gene: TRBD2
j_gene: TRBJ2-1

CDR3aa: CASSQAPGLAGDNEQFF
CDR3nt: TGCGCCAGCAGCCAAGCCCCGGGACTAGCGGGGGACAATGAGCAGTTCTTC
abundance: NA
v_gene: TRBV4-3
d_gene: TRBD2
j_gene: TRBJ2-1

CDR3aa: CAWSVGPRDTQYF
CDR3nt: TGTGCCTGGAGTGTAGGCCCGCGGGATACGCAGTATTTT
abundance: few
v_gene: TRBV30
d_gene: NA
j_gene: TRBJ2-3

CDR3aa: CASSRTSGSPILYEQYF
CDR3nt: TGTGCCAGCAGCAGGACTAGCGGAAGCCCGATTTTGTACGAGCAGTACTTC
abundance: NA
v_gene: TRBV12-3/TRBV12-4
d_gene: TRBD2
j_gene: TRBJ2-7

CDR3aa: CASSFEGQTDTQYF
CDR3nt: TGCGCCAGCAGTTTTGAGGGACAGACAGATACGCAGTATTTT
abundance: NA
v_gene: TRBV5-1
d_gene: TRBD1
j_gene: TRBJ2-3

CDR3aa: CASSLTGLGLQETQYF
CDR3nt: TGCGCCAGCAGCTTGACAGGGCTGGGACTCCAAGAGACCCAGTACTTC
abundance: NA
v_gene: TRBV5-1
d_gene: NA
j_gene: TRBJ2-5

CDR3aa: CSAGRTSTDTQYF
CDR3nt: TGCAGTGCTGGGCGGACTAGCACAGATACGCAGTATTTT
abundance: NA
v_gene: TRBV20-1
d_gene: NA
j_gene: TRBJ2-3

CDR3aa: CASSLVVWQPGNYEQYF
CDR3nt: TGTGCCAGCAGCTTAGTTGTCTGGCAGCCAGGGAACTACGAGCAGTACTTC
abundance: NA
v_gene: TRBV11-2
d_gene: NA
j_gene: TRBJ2-7

CDR3aa: CSVKIGDTQYF
CDR3nt: TGCAGCGTCAAAATTGGAGATACGCAGTATTTT
abundance: NA
v_gene: TRBV29-1
d_gene: NA
j_gene: TRBJ2-3

CDR3aa: CSAPGQGNGRPTYEQYF
CDR3nt: TGCAGTGCTCCGGGACAGGGGAACGGGAGACCTACCTACGAGCAGTACTTC
abundance: NA
v_gene: TRBV20-1
d_gene: TRBD1
j_gene: TRBJ2-7

CDR3aa: CASSLFGGRGGNSYNEQFF
CDR3nt: TGTGCCAGCAGCTTATTTGGTGGGAGGGGCGGGAACTCCTACAATGAGCAGTTCTTC
abundance: NA
v_gene: TRBV11-2
d_gene: TRBD2
j_gene: TRBJ2-1

CDR3aa: CSPAGASYNEQFF
CDR3nt: TGCAGCCCAGCGGGAGCTTCCTACAATGAGCAGTTCTTC
abundance: NA
v_gene: TRBV29-1
d_gene: TRBD2
j_gene: TRBJ2-1

CDR3aa: CAISGQIYEQYF
CDR3nt: TGTGCCATCAGTGGTCAGATCTACGAGCAGTACTTC
abundance: few
v_gene: TRBV10-3
d_gene: NA
j_gene: TRBJ2-7

CDR3aa: CASRRDMAVDGYTF
CDR3nt: TGTGCCAGCAGGAGGGATATGGCAGTAGATGGCTACACCTTC
abundance: few
v_gene: TRBV5-4
d_gene: NA
j_gene: TRBJ1-2

CDR3aa: CASSFSMGQGIYEQYF
CDR3nt: TGTGCCAGCAGCTTCTCTATGGGACAGGGCATATACGAGCAGTACTTC
abundance: NA
v_gene: TRBV7-9
d_gene: TRBD1
j_gene: TRBJ2-7

CDR3aa: CSAIGQRQETQYF
CDR3nt: TGCAGTGCTATAGGACAGAGGCAAGAGACCCAGTACTTC
abundance: NA
v_gene: TRBV20-1
d_gene: NA
j_gene: TRBJ2-5

CDR3aa: CASSLVGQGARSYEQYF
CDR3nt: TGTGCCAGCAGCCTCGTAGGACAGGGGGCGAGGTCCTACGAGCAGTACTTC
abundance: many
v_gene: TRBV14
d_gene: TRBD1
j_gene: TRBJ2-7

CDR3aa: CASSRTGWNDEKLFF
CDR3nt: TGTGCCAGCAGTCGCACAGGGTGGAATGATGAAAAACTGTTTTTT
abundance: few
v_gene: TRBV12-3/TRBV12-4
d_gene: NA
j_gene: TRBJ1-4

CDR3aa: CASSVSWNTGELFF
CDR3nt: TGTGCCAGCAGCGTAAGTTGGAACACCGGGGAGCTGTTTTTT
abundance: few
v_gene: TRBV9
d_gene: NA
j_gene: TRBJ2-2

CDR3aa: CSAREAGLSSYEQYF
CDR3nt: TGCAGTGCTAGAGAGGCGGGACTTAGCTCCTACGAGCAGTACTTC
abundance: few
v_gene: TRBV20-1
d_gene: NA
j_gene: TRBJ2-7

CDR3aa: CASVDTSNTGELFF
CDR3nt: TGTGCCAGTGTGGACACTTCGAACACCGGGGAGCTGTTTTTT
abundance: many
v_gene: TRBV12-3/TRBV12-4
d_gene: NA
j_gene: TRBJ2-2

CDR3aa: CSVEQPSGGETQYF
CDR3nt: TGCAGCGTTGAACAGCCCTCGGGGGGAGAGACCCAGTACTTC
abundance: many
v_gene: TRBV29-1
d_gene: TRBD2
j_gene: TRBJ2-5

CDR3aa: CASSGQGATSGEQYF
CDR3nt: TGTGCCAGCAGCGGACAGGGGGCGACTTCGGGCGAGCAGTACTTC
abundance: few
v_gene: TRBV6-1
d_gene: TRBD1
j_gene: TRBJ2-7

CDR3aa: CATSAGPSYEQYF
CDR3nt: TGTGCCACCAGCGCTGGGCCCTCCTACGAGCAGTACTTC
abundance: few
v_gene: TRBV15
d_gene: NA
j_gene: TRBJ2-7

CDR3aa: CATSDLRGSGHDVFTDTQYF
CDR3nt: TGTGCCACCAGTGATTTGCGCGGTAGCGGGCATGACGTATTCACAGATACGCAGTATTTT
abundance: few
v_gene: TRBV24-1
d_gene: TRBD2
j_gene: TRBJ2-3